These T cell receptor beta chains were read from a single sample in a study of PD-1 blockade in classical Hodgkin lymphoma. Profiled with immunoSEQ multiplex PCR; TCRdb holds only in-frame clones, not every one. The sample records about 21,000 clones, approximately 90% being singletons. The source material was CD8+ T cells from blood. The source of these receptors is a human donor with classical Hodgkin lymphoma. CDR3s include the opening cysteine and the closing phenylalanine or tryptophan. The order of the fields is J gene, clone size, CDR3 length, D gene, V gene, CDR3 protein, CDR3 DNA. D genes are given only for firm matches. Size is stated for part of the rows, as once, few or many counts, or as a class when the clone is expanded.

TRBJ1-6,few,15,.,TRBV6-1,CASSELQGRNSPLHF,TGTGCCAGCAGTGAACTCCAGGGGAGGAATTCACCCCTCCACTTT
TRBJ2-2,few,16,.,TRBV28,CASSLWARANTGELFF,TGTGCCAGCAGTTTATGGGCCAGAGCGAACACCGGGGAGCTGTTTTTT
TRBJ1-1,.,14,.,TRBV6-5,CASTYGVGNTEAFF,TGTGCCAGCACCTACGGGGTGGGGAACACTGAAGCTTTCTTT
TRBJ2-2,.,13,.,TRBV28,CASSPGVAGELFF,TGTGCCAGCAGTCCGGGGGTTGCCGGGGAGCTGTTTTTT
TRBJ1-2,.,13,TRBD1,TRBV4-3,CASSQATGDGYTF,TGCGCCAGCAGCCAAGCGACAGGGGATGGCTACACCTTC
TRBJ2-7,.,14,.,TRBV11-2,CASSPPYSKDEQYF,TGTGCCAGCAGCCCCCCTTATTCGAAGGACGAGCAGTACTTC
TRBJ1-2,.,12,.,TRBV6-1,CASSNGLYGYTF,TGTGCCAGCAGTAATGGCCTCTATGGCTACACCTTC
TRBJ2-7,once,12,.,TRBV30,CAWSYAPYEQYF,TGTGCCTGGAGTTATGCGCCCTACGAGCAGTACTTC
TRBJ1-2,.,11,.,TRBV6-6,CASSYEGGYTF,TGTGCCAGCAGCTATGAGGGTGGCTACACCTTC
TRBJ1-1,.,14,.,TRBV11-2,CASSPHRDTSEAFF,TGTGCCAGCAGCCCTCATAGGGACACCAGTGAAGCTTTCTTT
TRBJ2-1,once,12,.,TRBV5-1,CASSLTNNEQFF,TGCGCCAGCAGCCTCACCAACAATGAGCAGTTCTTC
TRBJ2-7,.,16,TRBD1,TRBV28,CASSFNIDRVSYEQYF,TGTGCCAGCAGTTTTAATATAGACAGGGTTTCCTACGAGCAGTACTTC
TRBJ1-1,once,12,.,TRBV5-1,CASGNLNTEAFF,TGCGCCAGCGGAAACCTGAACACTGAAGCTTTCTTT
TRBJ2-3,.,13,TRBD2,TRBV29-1,CSVVQREVDTQYF,TGCAGCGTTGTCCAGCGGGAGGTAGATACGCAGTATTTT
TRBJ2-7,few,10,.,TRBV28,CASSPYEQYF,TGTGCCAGCAGTCCATACGAGCAGTACTTC
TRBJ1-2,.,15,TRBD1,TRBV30,CAWMGQPLSNYGYTF,TGTGCCTGGATGGGACAGCCCCTCTCTAACTATGGCTACACCTTC
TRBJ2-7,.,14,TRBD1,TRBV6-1,CASRLQGSSYEQYF,TGTGCCAGCAGACTACAGGGGAGCTCCTACGAGCAGTACTTC
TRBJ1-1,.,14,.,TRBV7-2,CASSVGLLNTEAFF,TGTGCCAGCAGCGTGGGACTTTTGAACACTGAAGCTTTCTTT
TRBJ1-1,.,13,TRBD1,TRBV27,CASSLGTDTEAFF,TGTGCCAGCAGCTTAGGGACAGACACTGAAGCTTTCTTT
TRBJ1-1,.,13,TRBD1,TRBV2,CASSRGGDTEAFF,TGTGCCAGCAGCAGGGGGGGGGACACTGAAGCTTTCTTT
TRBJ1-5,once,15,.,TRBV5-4,CASSQSENSNQPQHF,TGCGCCAGCAGCCAAAGTGAAAATAGCAATCAGCCCCAGCATTTT
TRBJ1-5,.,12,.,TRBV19,CASDPGSPPQHF,TGTGCCAGCGACCCGGGATCTCCTCCCCAGCATTTT
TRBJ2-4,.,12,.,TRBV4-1,CASSQDQHIQYF,TGCGCCAGCAGCCAAGATCAACACATTCAGTACTTC
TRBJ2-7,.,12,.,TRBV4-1,CASSFGGGEQYF,TGCGCCAGCAGTTTCGGGGGTGGCGAGCAGTACTTC
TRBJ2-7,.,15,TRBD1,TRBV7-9,CASSPRDRAIYEQYF,TGTGCCAGCAGCCCCCGGGACAGGGCGATTTACGAGCAGTACTTC
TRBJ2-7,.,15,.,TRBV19,CASSIRTAPSYEQYF,TGTGCCAGTAGTATTAGGACAGCCCCGTCCTACGAGCAGTACTTC
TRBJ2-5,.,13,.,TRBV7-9,CASSLGPQETQYF,TGTGCCAGCAGCTTGGGACCCCAAGAGACCCAGTACTTC
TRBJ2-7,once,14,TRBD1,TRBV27,CASSNWTGGYEQYF,TGTGCCAGCAGTAACTGGACAGGGGGCTACGAGCAGTACTTC
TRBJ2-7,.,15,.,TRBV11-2,CASSPLGVPAYEQYF,TGTGCCAGCAGTCCCTTAGGCGTCCCAGCCTACGAGCAGTACTTC
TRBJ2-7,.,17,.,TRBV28,CASSPGTRGRSSYEQYF,TGTGCCAGCAGTCCAGGGACAAGGGGCCGAAGCTCCTACGAGCAGTACTTC
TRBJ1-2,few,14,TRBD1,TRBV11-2,CASSFDRGDYGYTF,TGTGCCAGCAGCTTTGACAGGGGAGACTATGGCTACACCTTC
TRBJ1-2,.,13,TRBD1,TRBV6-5,CASSQDRAYGYTF,TGTGCCAGCAGCCAAGACAGGGCGTATGGCTACACCTTC
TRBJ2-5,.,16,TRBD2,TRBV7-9,CASSPAGTRDQETQYF,TGTGCCAGCAGCCCCGCTGGGACTAGGGATCAAGAGACCCAGTACTTC
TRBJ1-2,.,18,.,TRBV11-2,CASSWEVGTPRGDYGYTF,TGTGCCAGCAGCTGGGAGGTTGGGACACCCAGAGGGGACTATGGCTACACCTTC
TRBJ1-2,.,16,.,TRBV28,CASSIGPGVSNYGYTF,TGTGCCAGCTCGATCGGGCCAGGGGTTTCGAACTATGGCTACACCTTC
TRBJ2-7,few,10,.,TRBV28,CASSGYEQYF,TGTGCCAGCAGTGGCTACGAGCAGTACTTC
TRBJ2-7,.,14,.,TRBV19,CASSSGQPAYEQYF,TGTGCCAGTAGTTCAGGACAACCTGCCTACGAGCAGTACTTC
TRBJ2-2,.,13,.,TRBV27,CASSLSSTGELFF,TGTGCCAGCAGTTTGAGTAGCACCGGGGAGCTGTTTTTT
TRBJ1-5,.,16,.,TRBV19,CASSIVSLKPNQPQHF,TGTGCCAGTAGTATTGTTTCACTTAAACCGAATCAGCCCCAGCATTTT
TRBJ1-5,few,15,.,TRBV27,CASRRGVEAGQPQHF,TGTGCCAGCAGGAGGGGCGTCGAGGCCGGTCAGCCCCAGCATTTT
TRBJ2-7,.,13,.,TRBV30,CAWSVLVAYEQYF,TGTGCCTGGAGTGTACTCGTAGCCTACGAGCAGTACTTC
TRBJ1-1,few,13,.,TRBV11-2,CASSLDKGGEAFF,TGTGCCAGCAGCCTAGATAAGGGGGGTGAAGCTTTCTTT